This TCR beta chain was identified in a study of CD8+ T cells in alopecia areata. General study results and limits: Researchers say the link of baseline CD8+ expansion to response remains uncertain, with one nonresponder. Clonality exceeded that of normal scalp in lesional scalp, most notably in alopecia totalis/universalis.

cDNA reverse transcribed from extracted RNA served as the sequencing template. The table came from immunoSEQ multiplex PCR; TCRdb's copy has only in-frame clones and leaves some out. The top ten hold under 35% of the sample, which has some 100,000 clones, roughly 63% seen once. The treatment is: oral pan-JAK inhibitor, 5-10 mg twice daily. PBMCs served as the source from which CD4+ and CD8+ T cells were sorted. The sample holds a few counts of this clone. As yet, its antigen is unknown. The TCR was taken from a human donor with alopecia areata. The specimen comprised CD8+ T cells sorted from blood, sampled at week 4, from a patient treated with tofacitinib.

The CDR3 sequence is CASSLAPQETYEQYF. The CDR3 coding sequence is TGTGCCAGCAGCTTGGCCCCACAAGAGACCTACGAGCAGTACTTC. The rearrangement links TRBV5-6 to TRBJ2-7; no clear D. Germline V gene data show CDR1 as SGHDT and CDR2 as YYEEEE. The CDR3 length is 15 residues. V lost 0 bases to trimming and J lost 2 bases, with 12 bases between them.